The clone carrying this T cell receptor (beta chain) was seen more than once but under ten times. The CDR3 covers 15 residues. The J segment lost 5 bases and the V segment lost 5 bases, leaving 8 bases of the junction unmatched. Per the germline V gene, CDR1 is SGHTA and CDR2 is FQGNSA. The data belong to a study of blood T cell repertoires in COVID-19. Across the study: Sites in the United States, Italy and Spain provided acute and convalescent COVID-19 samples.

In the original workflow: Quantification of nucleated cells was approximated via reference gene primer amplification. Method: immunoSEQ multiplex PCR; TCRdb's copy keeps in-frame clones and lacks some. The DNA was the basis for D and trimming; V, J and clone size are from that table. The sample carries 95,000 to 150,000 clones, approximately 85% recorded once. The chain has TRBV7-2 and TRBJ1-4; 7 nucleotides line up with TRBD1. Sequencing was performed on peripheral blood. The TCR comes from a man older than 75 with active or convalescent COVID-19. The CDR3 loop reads CASSPKTGFNEKLFF. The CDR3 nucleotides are TGTGCCAGCAGCCCGAAGACAGGGTTCAATGAAAAACTGTTTTTT. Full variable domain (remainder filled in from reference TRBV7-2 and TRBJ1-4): GAGVSQSPSNKVTEKGKDVELRCDPISGHTALYWYRQSLGQGLEFLIYFQGNSAPDKSGLPSDRFSAERTGGSVSTLTIQRTQQEDSAVYLCASSPKTGFNEKLFFGSGTQLSVL.